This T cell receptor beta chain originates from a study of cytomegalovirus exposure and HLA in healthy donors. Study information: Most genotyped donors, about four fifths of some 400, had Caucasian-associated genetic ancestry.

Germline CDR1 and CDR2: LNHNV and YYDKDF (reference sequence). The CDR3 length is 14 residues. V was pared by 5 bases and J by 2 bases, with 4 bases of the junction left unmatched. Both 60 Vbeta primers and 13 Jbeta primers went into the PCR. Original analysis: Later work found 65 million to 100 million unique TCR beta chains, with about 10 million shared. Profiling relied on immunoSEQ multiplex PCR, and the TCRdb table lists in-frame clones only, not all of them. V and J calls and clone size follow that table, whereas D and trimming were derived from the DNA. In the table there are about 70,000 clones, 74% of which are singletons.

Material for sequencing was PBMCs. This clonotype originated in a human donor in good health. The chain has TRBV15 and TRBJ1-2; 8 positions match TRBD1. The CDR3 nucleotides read TGTGCCACCAGCGCAGGGGGCTCGAACTATGGCTACACCTTC. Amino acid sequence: CATSAGGSNYGYTF. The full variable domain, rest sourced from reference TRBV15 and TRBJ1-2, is DAMVIQNPRYQVTQFGKPVTLSCSQTLNHNVMYWYQQKSSQAPKLLFHYYDKDFNNEADTPDNFQSRRPNTSFCFLDIRSPGLGDTAMYLCATSAGGSNYGYTFGSGTRLTVV.